This T cell receptor beta chain was sequenced in a study of OX40 agonist ivuxolimab in advanced cancers. Study information: Patients in the trial were receiving intravenous ivuxolimab every 2 weeks, at doses of 0.01 to 10 mg/kg. The group had a mean age of around 60 years, ranged from roughly 23 to 85, and was 75% to 85% male.

Method: immunoSEQ multiplex PCR; TCRdb's copy keeps in-frame clones and lacks some. The data contain approximately 130,000 clones, under 95% of them seen just once; the ten biggest clones take up approximately 1%. Study observations and caveats: Normalized expansion of T-cell clones was also low for some nonresponders.

Patients with autoimmune history or systemic immunosuppression were excluded. V lost 5 bases and J 3 bases, leaving 10 bases between the germline ends. This CDR3 comprises 13 residues. Germline V gene sequence: CDR1 MNHNS, CDR2 SASEGT. As to this clone: Antigen specificity is unknown.

The gene calls are TRBV6-1 and TRBJ1-1; TRBD1 might be the D (5 bases). Material: CD4+ or CD8+ T cells sorted from blood, obtained in a trial of the OX40 agonist ivuxolimab. The origin of this receptor is an adult with an advanced solid tumor such as melanoma, head and neck, liver or kidney cancer. Here the CDR3 DNA reads TGTGCCAGCAGTTATTTGGGGCACACTGAAGCTTTCTTT. Its translation is CASSYLGHTEAFF.